This T cell receptor beta chain was captured in a study of CD8+CD57+ T cells in acquired aplastic anemia. V trimming: 5 bases; J trimming: 4 bases; junction bases outside the gene matches: 5. The CDR3 is made up of 14 amino acids. In the case of this clonotype: The antigen is unknown.

It was patients with CD8+CD57+ cell expansion by flow cytometry who were chosen for sequencing. Severe acquired aplastic anemia was the diagnosis recorded for all patients. Genomic DNA constituted the template upon which TCR beta VDJ and CDR3 profiling was performed. One entry per CDR3 protein results from TCRdb running MiXCR on the reads. The table has around 19,000 distinct CDR3 sequences, roughly 43% seen once. The study, taken as a whole, reports: Diversity was reduced in patient CD8+CD57+ cells relative to total CD4+ and CD8+ pools. Both patients and controls carried the same twenty-nine CD8+ CDR3 sequences.

The clonotype was recovered from a human donor with aplastic anemia. The V gene is TRBV12-3 or TRBV12-4, the J gene TRBJ2-5; 9 bases map to TRBD1. Sequences were obtained from CD8+CD57+ T cells sorted from PBMCs. Sample subset: bead-enriched CD8+CD57+ effector memory T cells from SAA patients. As DNA, the CDR3 is TGTGCCAGCAGTCCAACAGGGGGCGGAGAGACCCAGTACTTC. This codes for CASSPTGGGETQYF.